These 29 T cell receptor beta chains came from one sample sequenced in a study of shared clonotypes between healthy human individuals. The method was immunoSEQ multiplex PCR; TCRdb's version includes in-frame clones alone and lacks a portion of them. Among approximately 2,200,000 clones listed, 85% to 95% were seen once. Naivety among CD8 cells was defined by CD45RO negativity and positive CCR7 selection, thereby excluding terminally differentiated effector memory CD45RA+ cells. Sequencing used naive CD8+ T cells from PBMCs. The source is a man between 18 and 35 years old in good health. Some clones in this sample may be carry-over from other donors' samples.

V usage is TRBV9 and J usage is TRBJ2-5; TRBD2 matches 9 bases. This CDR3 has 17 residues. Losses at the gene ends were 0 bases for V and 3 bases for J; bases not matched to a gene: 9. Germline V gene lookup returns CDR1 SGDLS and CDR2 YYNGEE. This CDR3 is CASSVASRGRVKETQYF. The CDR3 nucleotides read TGTGCCAGCAGCGTAGCTTCGCGCGGGAGGGTTAAAGAGACCCAGTACTTC. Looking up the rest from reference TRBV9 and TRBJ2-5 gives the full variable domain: DSGVTQTPKHLITATGQRVTLRCSPRSGDLSVYWYQQSLDQGLQFLIQYYNGEERAKGNILERFSAQQFPDLHSELNLSSLELGDSALYFCASSVASRGRVKETQYFGPGTRLLVL.

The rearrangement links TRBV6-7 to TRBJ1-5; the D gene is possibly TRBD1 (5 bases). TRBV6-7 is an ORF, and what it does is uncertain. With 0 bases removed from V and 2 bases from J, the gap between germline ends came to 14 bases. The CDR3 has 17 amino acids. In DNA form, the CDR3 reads TGTGCCAGCAGTTACTCGAGGGACCTACTCGGCAATCAGCCCCAGCATTTT. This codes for CASSYSRDLLGNQPQHF.

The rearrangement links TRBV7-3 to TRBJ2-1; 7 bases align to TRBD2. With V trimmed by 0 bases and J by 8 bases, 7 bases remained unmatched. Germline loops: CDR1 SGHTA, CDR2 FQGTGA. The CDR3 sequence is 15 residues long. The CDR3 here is CASSLTVGGSYEQFF. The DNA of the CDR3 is TGTGCCAGCAGCTTAACAGTAGGCGGGAGCTATGAGCAGTTCTTC.

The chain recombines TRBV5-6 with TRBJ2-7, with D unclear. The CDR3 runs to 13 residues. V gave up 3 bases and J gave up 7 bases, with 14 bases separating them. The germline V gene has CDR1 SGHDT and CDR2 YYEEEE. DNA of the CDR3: TGTGCCAGCAGCTGGTCGGCGGTAGGGGAGCAGTACTTC. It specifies CASSWSAVGEQYF. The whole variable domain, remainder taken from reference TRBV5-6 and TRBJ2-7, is DAGVTQSPTHLIKTRGQQVTLRCSPKSGHDTVSWYQQALGQGPQFIFQYYEEEERQRGNFPDRFSGHQFPNYSSELNVNALLLGDSALYLCASSWSAVGEQYFGPGTRLTVT.

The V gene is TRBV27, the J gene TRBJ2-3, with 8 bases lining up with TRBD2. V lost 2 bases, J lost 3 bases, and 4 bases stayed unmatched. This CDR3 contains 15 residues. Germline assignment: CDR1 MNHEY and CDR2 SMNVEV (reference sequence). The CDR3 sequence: CASSLIQRGTDTQYF. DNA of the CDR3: TGTGCCAGCAGTTTAATCCAGCGGGGGACAGATACGCAGTATTTT.

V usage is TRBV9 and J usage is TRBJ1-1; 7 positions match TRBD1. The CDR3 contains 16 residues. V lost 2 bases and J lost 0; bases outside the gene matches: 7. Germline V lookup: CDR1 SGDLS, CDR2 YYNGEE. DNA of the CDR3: TGTGCCAGCAGCGTCCGGGACAGTCCTATGAACACTGAAGCTTTCTTT. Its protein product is CASSVRDSPMNTEAFF.

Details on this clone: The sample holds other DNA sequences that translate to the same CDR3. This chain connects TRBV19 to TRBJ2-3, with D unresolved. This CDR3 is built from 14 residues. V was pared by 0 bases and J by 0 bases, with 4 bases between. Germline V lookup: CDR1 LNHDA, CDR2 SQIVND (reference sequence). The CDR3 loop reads CASSIETSTDTQYF. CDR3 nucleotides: TGTGCCAGTAGTATAGAGACTAGCACAGATACGCAGTATTTT.

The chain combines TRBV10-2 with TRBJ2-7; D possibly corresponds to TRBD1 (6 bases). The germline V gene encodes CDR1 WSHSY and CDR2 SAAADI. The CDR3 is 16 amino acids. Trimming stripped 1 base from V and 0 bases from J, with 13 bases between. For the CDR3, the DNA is TGCGCCAGCAGTGAGTTTACAGGGAAAACCTCCTACGAGCAGTACTTC. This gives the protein CASSEFTGKTSYEQYF.

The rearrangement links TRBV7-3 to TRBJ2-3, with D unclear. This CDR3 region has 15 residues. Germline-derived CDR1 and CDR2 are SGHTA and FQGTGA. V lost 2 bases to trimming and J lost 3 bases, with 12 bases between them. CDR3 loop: CASSLGAQSTDTQYF. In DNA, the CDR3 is TGTGCCAGCAGCTTAGGTGCCCAATCGACAGATACGCAGTATTTT.

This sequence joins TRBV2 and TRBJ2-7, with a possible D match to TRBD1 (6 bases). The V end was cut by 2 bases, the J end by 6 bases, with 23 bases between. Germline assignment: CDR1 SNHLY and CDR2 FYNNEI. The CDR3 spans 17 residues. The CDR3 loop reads CASSETLTGLEGGEQYF. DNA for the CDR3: TGTGCCAGCAGTGAAACGCTGACAGGCCTCGAAGGGGGCGAGCAGTACTTC. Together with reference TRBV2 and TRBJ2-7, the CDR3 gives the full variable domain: EPEVTQTPSHQVTQMGQEVILRCVPISNHLYFYWYRQILGQKVEFLVSFYNNEISEKSEIFDDQFSVERPDGSNFTLKIRSTKLEDSAMYFCASSETLTGLEGGEQYFGPGTRLTVT.

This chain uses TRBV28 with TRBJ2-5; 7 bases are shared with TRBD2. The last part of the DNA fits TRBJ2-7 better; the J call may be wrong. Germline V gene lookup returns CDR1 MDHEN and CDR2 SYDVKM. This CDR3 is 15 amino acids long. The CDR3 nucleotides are TGTGCCAGCAGTTCCCGACTAGCTCCAGGCTACGAGCAGTACTTC. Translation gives CASSSRLAPGYEQYF.

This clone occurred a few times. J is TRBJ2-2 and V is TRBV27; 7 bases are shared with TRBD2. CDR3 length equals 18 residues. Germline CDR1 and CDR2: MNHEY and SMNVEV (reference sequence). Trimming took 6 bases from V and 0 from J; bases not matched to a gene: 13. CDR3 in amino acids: CASRPLFRGLANTGELFF. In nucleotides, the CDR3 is TGTGCCAGCAGACCCTTATTTCGTGGACTAGCGAACACCGGGGAGCTGTTTTTT.

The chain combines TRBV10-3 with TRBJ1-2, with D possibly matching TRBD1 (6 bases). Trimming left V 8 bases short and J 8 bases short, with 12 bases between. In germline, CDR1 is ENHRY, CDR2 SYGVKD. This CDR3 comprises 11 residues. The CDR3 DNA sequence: TGTGCCATCGGGACACCCGACGGCTACACCTTC. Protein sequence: CAIGTPDGYTF.

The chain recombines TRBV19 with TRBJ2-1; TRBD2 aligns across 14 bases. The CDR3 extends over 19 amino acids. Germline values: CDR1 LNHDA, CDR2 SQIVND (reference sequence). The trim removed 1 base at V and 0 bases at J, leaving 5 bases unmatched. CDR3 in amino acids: CASSIAGGLAGGSYNEQFF. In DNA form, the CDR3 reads TGTGCCAGTAGTATAGCGGGCGGACTAGCGGGAGGCTCCTACAATGAGCAGTTCTTC.

CDR3 sequence: CASSSPRGEHSYEQYF. For the CDR3, the DNA is TGTGCCAGCAGCTCCCCAAGGGGGGAGCATTCCTACGAGCAGTACTTC. This rearrangement joins TRBV7-9 to TRBJ2-7, with D perhaps being TRBD1 or TRBD2 (6 bases each). V was clipped by 4 bases and J by 1 base, with 17 bases between them. Germline loops: CDR1 SEHNR, CDR2 FQNEAQ (reference sequence). The length of the CDR3 is 16 residues.

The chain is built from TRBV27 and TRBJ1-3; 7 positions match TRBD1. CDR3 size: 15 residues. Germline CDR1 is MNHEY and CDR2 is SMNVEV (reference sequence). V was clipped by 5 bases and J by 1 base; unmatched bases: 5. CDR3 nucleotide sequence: TGTGCCAGCAGTGCTCACAGGGGATCTGGAAACACCATATATTTT. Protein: CASSAHRGSGNTIYF.

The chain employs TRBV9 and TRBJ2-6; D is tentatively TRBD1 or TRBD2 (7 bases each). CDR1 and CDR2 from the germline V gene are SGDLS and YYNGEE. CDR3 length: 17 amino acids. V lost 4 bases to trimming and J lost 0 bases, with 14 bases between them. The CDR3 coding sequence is TGTGCCAGCAGCCAGCGGGACAGAGACTCTGGGGCCAACGTCCTGACTTTC. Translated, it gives CASSQRDRDSGANVLTF.

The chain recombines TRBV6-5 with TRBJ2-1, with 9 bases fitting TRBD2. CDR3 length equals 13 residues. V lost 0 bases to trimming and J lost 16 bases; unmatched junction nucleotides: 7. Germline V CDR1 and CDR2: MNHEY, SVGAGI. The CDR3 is CASSYSRGRADFF. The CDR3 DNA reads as TGTGCCAGCAGTTACTCGCGCGGGAGGGCCGACTTCTTC.

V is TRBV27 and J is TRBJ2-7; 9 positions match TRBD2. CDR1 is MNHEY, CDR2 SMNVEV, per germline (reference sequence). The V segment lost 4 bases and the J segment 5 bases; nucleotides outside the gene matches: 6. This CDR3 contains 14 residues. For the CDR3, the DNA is TGTGCCAGCAGTTCGGCGGGAGGGCCTGACGAGCAGTACTTC. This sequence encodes CASSSAGGPDEQYF.

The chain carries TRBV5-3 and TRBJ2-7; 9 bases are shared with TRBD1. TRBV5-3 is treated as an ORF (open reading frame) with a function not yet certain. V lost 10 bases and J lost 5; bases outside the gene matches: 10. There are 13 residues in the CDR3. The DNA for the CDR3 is TGTGCCCGCATGCGGACAGGGGTCGACGAGCAGTACTTC. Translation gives CARMRTGVDEQYF.

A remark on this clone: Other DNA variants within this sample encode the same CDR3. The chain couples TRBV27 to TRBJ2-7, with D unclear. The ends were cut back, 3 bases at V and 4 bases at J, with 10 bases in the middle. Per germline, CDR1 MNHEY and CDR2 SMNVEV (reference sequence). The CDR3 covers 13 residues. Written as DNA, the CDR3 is TGTGCCAGCAGTTTTTCGTCGTCGTACGAGCAGTACTTC. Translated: CASSFSSSYEQYF.

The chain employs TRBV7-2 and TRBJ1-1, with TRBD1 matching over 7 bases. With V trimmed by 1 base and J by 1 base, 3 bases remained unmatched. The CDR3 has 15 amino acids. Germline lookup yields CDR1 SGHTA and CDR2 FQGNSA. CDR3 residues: CASSLGGQSNTEAFF. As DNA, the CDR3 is TGTGCCAGCAGCTTAGGGGGACAGTCGAACACTGAAGCTTTCTTT.

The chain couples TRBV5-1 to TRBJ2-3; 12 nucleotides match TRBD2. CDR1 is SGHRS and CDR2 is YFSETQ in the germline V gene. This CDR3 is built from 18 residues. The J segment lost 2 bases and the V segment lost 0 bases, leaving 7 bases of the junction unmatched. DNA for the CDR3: TGCGCCAGCAGCTTGGGGGCTAGCGGGAGGGCCATCACAGATACGCAGTATTTT. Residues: CASSLGASGRAITDTQYF.

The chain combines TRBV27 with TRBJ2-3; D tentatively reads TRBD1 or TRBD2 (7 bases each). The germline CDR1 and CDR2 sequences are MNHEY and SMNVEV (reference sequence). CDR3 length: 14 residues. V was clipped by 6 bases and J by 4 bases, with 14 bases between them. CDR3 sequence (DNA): TGTGCCAGCAGACGGGGGAGGGGGCCAGATACGCAGTATTTT. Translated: CASRRGRGPDTQYF.

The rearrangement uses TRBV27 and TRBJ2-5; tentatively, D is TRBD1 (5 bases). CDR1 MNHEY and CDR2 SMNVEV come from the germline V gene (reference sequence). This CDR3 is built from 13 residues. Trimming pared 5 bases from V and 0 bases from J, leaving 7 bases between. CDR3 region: CASSTGHQETQYF. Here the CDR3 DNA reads TGTGCCAGCAGTACAGGTCACCAAGAGACCCAGTACTTC.

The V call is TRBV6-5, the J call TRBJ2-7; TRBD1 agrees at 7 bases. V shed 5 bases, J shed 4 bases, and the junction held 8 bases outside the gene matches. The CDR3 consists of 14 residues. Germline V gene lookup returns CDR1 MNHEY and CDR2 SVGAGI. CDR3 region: CASSLVRGLYEQYF. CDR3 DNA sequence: TGTGCCAGCAGTCTCGTAAGGGGGCTTTACGAGCAGTACTTC.

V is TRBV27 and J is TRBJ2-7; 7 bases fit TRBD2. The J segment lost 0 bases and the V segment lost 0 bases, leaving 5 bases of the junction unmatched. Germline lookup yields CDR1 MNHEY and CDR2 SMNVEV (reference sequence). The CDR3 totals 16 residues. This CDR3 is CASSLSGERGSYEQYF. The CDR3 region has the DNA TGTGCCAGCAGTTTATCCGGCGAGCGGGGCTCCTACGAGCAGTACTTC.

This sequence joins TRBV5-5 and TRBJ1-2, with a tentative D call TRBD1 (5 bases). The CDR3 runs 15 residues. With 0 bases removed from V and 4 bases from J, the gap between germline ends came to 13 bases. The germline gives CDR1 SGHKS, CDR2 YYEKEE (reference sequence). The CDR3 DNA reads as TGTGCCAGCAGCTTGGCCGCAGACAGAGTCTATGGCTACACCTTC. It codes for CASSLAADRVYGYTF.

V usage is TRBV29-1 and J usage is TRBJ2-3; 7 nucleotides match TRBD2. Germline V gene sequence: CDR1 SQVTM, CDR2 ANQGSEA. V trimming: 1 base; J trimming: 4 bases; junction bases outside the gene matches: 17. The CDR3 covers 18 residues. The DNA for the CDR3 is TGCAGCGTTGAAGGAATTGGGTTGAGTAGCGGGTACTCAGATACGCAGTATTTT. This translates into CSVEGIGLSSGYSDTQYF.